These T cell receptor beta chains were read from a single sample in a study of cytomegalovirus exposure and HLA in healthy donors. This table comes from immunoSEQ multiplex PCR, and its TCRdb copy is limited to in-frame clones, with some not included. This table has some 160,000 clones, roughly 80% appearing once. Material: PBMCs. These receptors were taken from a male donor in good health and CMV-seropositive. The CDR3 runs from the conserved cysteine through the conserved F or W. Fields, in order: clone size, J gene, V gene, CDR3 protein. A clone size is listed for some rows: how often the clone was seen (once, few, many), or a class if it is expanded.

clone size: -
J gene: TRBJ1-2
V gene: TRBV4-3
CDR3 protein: CASSQVVRGEIYGYTF

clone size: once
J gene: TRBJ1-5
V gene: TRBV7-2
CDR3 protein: CASSLATGWGNQPQHF

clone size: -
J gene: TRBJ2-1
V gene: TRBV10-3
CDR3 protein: CAISVSSGSGTHNEQFF

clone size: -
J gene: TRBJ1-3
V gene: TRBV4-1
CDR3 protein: CASTTRTGGIDGNTIYF

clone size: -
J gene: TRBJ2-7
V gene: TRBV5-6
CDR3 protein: CASSTRGVGEQYF

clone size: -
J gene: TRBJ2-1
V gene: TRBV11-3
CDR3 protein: CASSLGGGRFPEQFF

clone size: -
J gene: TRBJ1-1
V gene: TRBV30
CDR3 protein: CAWIKAGLNTEAFF

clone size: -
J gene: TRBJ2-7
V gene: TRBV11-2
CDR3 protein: CASSPRVRTSGGRSYEQYF

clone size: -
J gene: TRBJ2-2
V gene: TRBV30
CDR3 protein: CAWIKGTGRTGELFF

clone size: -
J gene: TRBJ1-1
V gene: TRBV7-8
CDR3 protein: CASSPGVGGRTEAFF

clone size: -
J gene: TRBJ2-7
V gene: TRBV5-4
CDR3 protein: CASSLGASEQYF

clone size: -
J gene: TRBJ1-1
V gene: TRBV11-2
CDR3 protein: CASSFQGEDTEAFF

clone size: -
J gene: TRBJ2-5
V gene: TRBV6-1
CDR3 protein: CASSEGVSTLQETQYF

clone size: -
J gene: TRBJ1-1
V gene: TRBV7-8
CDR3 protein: CASSLDRGRVEAFF

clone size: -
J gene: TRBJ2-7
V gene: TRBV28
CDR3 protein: CASSSTGTSGYEQYF

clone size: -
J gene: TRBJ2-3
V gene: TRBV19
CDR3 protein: CASSIHRGQDTQYF

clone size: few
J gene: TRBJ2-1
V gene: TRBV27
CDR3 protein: CASSFQTSGTYNEQFF

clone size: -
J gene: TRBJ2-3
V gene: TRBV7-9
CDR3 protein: CASSLGLGDRGTDTQYF

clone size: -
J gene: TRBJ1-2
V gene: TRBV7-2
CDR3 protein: CASSPTGTGAQVHGYTF

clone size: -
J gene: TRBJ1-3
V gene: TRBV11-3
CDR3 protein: CASSPGGRLSSGNTIYF

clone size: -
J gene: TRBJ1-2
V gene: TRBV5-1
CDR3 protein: CASSPGTGGTYGYTF

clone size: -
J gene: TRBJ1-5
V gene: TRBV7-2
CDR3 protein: CASSPRAGVFQPQHF

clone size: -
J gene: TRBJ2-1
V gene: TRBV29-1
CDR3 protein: CSGGGLTSYNEQFF

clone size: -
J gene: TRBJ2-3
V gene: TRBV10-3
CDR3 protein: CAISESAGITDTQYF

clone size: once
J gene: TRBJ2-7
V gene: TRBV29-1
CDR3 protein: CSFSTGVYEQYF

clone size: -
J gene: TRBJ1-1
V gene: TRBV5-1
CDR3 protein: CASHRDSNTEAFF

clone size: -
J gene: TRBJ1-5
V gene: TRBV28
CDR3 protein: CASTDRDRGLANQPQHF

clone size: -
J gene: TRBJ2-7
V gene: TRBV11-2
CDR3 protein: CASSLDSFYEQYF

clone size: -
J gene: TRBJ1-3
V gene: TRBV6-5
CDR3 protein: CASSYSQGPPGNTIYF

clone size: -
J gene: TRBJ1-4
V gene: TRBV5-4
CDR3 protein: CASSPTTGAMEKLFF

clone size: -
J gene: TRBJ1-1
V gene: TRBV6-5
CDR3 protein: CASSLPSDRNTEAFF

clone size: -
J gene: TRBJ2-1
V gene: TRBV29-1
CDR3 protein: CSVVPRSSYNEQFF

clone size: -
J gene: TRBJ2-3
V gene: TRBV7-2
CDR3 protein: CASSLGLAGITDTQYF

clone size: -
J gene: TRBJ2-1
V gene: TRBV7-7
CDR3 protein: CASSEGGPFYGEQFF

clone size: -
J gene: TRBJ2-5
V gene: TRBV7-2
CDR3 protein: CASSPGQRQETQYF

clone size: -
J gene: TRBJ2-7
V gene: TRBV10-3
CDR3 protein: CAISADSGRGAAYEQYF

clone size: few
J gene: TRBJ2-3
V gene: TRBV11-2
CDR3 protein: CASRLIADTQYF

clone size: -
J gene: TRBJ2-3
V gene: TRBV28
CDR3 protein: CASSSPGGDTQYF

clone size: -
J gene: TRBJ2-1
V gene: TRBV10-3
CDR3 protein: CAISFLDRVSYNEQFF

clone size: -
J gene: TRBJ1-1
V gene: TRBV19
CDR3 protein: CASLPSGQRNTEAFF

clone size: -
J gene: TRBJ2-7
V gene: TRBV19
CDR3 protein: CASSARSYEQYF

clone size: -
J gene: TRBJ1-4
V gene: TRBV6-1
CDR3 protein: CASSEALRGGNEKLFF